This T cell receptor beta chain was recovered during a study of shared clonotypes between healthy human individuals. The sorted-subset replicate PCRs were given roughly 190 ng DNA, which is 27,000 or so T cell genomes. Clones were sequenced by immunoSEQ multiplex PCR, and TCRdb holds only the in-frame ones, with some missing. Counted here are 900,000 to 1,200,000 clones, approximately 78% occurring once; the ten biggest clones make up roughly 0.62%. Germline V gene lookup returns CDR1 SGDLS and CDR2 YYNGEE. The CDR3 length is 12 residues. V was clipped by 3 bases and J by 5 bases, with 8 bases between them.

V gene TRBV9 combines with J gene TRBJ1-1, with D possibly TRBD1 on 6 matching bases. The TCR was taken from a man in his late teens or twenties in good health. Some clones in this sample may be carry-over from other donors' samples. Sequencing used memory CD4+ T cells from PBMCs. The subset denotes: CD45RA-negative fraction. This CDR3 reads CASSGGGTEAFF. In DNA form, the CDR3 reads TGTGCCAGCAGCGGAGGGGGGACTGAAGCTTTCTTT. Full variable domain (outside the CDR3, taken from reference TRBV9 and TRBJ1-1): DSGVTQTPKHLITATGQRVTLRCSPRSGDLSVYWYQQSLDQGLQFLIQYYNGEERAKGNILERFSAQQFPDLHSELNLSSLELGDSALYFCASSGGGTEAFFGQGTRLTVV.